In this sample, the clone carrying this T cell receptor (beta chain) turned up many times. Its antigen is unidentified. The data belong to a study of neurological immune-mediated disorders. Study-wide findings and caveats: The most TCR clonal expansion was seen in HTLV-1-associated myelopathy, and the least was seen in multiple sclerosis, which fell below healthy controls.

Every sequencing run drew on 15-18 subjects and yielded over 170 million TCR-beta sequences. TCRdb fed the 5' RACE reads into MiXCR, producing one record per CDR3 protein. The profile covers 74,000 or so distinct CDR3 sequences, with around a tenth appearing a single time and 1.5% to 2% taken by the ten largest. The germline V gene encodes CDR1 SGHTA and CDR2 FQGNSA. The CDR3 is 13 residues long. With 3 bases removed from V and 2 bases from J, the gap between germline ends came to 7 bases. Sequencing was performed on PBMCs. The rearrangement joins TRBV7-2 to TRBJ2-5; D is uncertain. The sequence was obtained from a man aged 50 to 59 in good health. CDR3 DNA: TGTGCCAGCAGCTTGGGCAGACAAGAGACCCAGTACTTC. Translation: CASSLGRQETQYF.